These T cell receptor beta chains were read from a single sample in a study of blood T cell repertoires in COVID-19. Only in-frame clones appear in the TCRdb table, and some are missing; sequencing was by immunoSEQ multiplex PCR. The sample lists roughly 190,000 clones, roughly 90% occurring once. Sequences were obtained from peripheral blood. These receptors originate from a woman aged 60-70 years with COVID-19, enrolled during active disease. Each CDR3 is given with its conserved first and last residue. The order of the fields is J gene, V gene, clone size, D gene, CDR3 DNA, CDR3 protein. A D gene is named only where the DNA matches it firmly. Some rows have no size entry. The others give once, few or many, or a class for an expanded clone.

TRBJ1-2	TRBV28	.	TRBD1	TGTGCCAGCAGTCCGCCCCGACAGGGAGGCTATGGCTACACCTTC	CASSPPRQGGYGYTF
TRBJ2-5	TRBV30	.	.	TGTGCCTGGAGTGTAAGCAGGGGGGTCGGGGAGACCCAGTACTTC	CAWSVSRGVGETQYF
TRBJ1-1	TRBV7-2	.	TRBD1	TGTGCCACCCACCCGGGACAGGAGTTCATGAACACTGAAGCTTTCTTT	CATHPGQEFMNTEAFF
TRBJ2-5	TRBV18	.	TRBD2	TGTGCCAGCTCACCCCCCCGGGCGGGGGGTTTCCAAGAGACCCAGTACTTC	CASSPPRAGGFQETQYF
TRBJ2-1	TRBV7-8	.	TRBD2	TGTGCCAGCAGCAGAGGGACTAGCGGGACCTCCAGCTCCTACAATGAGCAGTTCTTC	CASSRGTSGTSSSYNEQFF
TRBJ2-2	TRBV24-1	.	TRBD1	TGTGCCACCAGTGGGACAGGGGGTACCGGGGAGCTGTTTTTT	CATSGTGGTGELFF
TRBJ2-5	TRBV19	.	.	TGTGCCAGTAGTACCCGGAGGGCCATCCAAGAGACCCAGTACTTC	CASSTRRAIQETQYF
TRBJ2-1	TRBV5-1	.	.	TGCGCCAGCAGCGGGGGACTCAACAATGAGCAGTTCTTC	CASSGGLNNEQFF
TRBJ1-2	TRBV10-3	.	.	TGTGCCATCAGTGAGCCGGCGGCGAACTATGGCTACACCTTC	CAISEPAANYGYTF
TRBJ2-7	TRBV5-1	many	.	TGCGCCAGCAGCTGGGACTTTCCCGGGGAGCAGTACTTC	CASSWDFPGEQYF
TRBJ1-1	TRBV19	once	TRBD1	TGTGCCAGGAACAGGGGGAGCACTGAAGCTTTCTTT	CARNRGSTEAFF
TRBJ1-1	TRBV27	.	.	TGTGCCAGCAGTTGGAGGGGAGGAAACACTGAAGCTTTCTTT	CASSWRGGNTEAFF